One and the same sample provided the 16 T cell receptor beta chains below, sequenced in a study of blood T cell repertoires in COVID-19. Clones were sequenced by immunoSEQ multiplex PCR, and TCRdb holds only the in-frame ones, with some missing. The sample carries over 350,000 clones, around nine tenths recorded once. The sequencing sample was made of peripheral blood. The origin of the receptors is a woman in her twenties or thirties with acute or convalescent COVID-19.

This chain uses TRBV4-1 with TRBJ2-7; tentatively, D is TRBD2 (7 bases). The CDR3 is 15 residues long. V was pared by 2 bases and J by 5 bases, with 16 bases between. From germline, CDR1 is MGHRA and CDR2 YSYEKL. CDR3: CASSQSKGGWHEQYF. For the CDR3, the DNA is TGCGCCAGCAGCCAATCGAAGGGGGGGTGGCACGAGCAGTACTTC.

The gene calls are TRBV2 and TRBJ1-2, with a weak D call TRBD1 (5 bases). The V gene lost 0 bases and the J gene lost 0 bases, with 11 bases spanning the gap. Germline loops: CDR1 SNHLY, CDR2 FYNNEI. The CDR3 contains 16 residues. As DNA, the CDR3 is TGTGCCAGCAGTGAAGCGGGGGGATTAGCTAACTATGGCTACACCTTC. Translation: CASSEAGGLANYGYTF.

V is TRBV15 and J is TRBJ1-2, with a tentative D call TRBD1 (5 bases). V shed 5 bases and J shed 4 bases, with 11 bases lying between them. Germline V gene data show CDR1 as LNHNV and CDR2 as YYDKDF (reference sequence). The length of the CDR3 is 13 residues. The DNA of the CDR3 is TGTGCCACCAGCTCGCGACAGCTCTATGGCTACACCTTC. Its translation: CATSSRQLYGYTF.

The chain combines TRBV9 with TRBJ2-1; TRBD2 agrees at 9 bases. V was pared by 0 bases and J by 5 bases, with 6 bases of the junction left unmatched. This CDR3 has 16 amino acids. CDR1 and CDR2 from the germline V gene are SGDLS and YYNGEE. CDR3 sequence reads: CASSVDILAGNNEQFF. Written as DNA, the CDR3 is TGTGCCAGCAGCGTAGATATTCTAGCGGGGAACAATGAGCAGTTCTTC.

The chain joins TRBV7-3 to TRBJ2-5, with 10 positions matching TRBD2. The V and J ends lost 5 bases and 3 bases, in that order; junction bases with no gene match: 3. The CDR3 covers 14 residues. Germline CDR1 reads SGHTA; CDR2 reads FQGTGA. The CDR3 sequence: CASSLSGGEETQYF. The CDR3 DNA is TGTGCCAGCAGCCTCAGCGGGGGGGAAGAGACCCAGTACTTC.

CDR3 DNA sequence: TGTGCCAGCAGTTTGGGGGCGGGGGTCACCTACGAGCAGTACTTC. Encoded protein: CASSLGAGVTYEQYF. The chain links TRBV27 to TRBJ2-7; maybe TRBD2 (7 bases). Trimming stripped 3 bases from V and 2 bases from J, with 14 bases between. The CDR3 has 15 amino acids. CDR1 MNHEY and CDR2 SMNVEV come from the germline V gene (reference sequence).

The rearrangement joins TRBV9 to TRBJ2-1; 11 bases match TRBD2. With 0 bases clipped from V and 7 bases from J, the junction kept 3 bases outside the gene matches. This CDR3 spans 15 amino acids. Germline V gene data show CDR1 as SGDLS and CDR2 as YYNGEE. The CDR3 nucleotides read TGTGCCAGCAGCGTAGGGGCTAGCGGGGGGAATGAGCAGTTCTTC. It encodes CASSVGASGGNEQFF.

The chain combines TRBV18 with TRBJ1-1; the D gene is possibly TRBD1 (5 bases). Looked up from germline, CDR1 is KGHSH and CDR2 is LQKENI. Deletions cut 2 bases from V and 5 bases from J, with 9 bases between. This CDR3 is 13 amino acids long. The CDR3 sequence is CASSPGAGTEAFF. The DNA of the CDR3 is TGTGCCAGCTCACCAGGGGCAGGGACTGAAGCTTTCTTT.

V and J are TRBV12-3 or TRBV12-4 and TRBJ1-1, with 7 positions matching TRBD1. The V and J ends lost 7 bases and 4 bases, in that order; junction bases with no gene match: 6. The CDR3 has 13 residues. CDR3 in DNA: TGTGCCAGCACCCGACAGGGAGGCACTGAAGCTTTCTTT. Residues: CASTRQGGTEAFF.

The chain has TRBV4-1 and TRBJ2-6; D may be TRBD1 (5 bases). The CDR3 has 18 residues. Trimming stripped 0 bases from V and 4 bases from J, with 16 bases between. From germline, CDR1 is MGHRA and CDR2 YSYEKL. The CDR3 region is CASSQDPGMTSGANVLTF. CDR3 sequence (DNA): TGCGCCAGCAGCCAAGACCCAGGGATGACGTCGGGGGCCAACGTCCTGACTTTC.

The CDR3 DNA reads TGTGCCAGCTCACAATTACTAGGGTCGGCAGATACGCAGTATTTT. Protein product: CASSQLLGSADTQYF. The chain combines TRBV18 with TRBJ2-3, with a possible D match to TRBD2 (5 bases). The CDR3 contains 15 residues. V gave up 4 bases and J gave up 4 bases, with 15 bases separating them. Per the germline V gene, CDR1 is KGHSH and CDR2 is LQKENI.

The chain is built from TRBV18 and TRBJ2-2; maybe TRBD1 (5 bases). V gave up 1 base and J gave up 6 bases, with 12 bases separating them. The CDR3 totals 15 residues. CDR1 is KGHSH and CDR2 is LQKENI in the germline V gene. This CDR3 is CASSPRSTGSGELFF. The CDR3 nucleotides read TGTGCCAGCTCACCACGATCAACAGGCTCCGGGGAGCTGTTTTTT.

The CDR3 DNA reads TGTGCCAGCAGCTCAACGGACGGACAGGCTATCTACGAGCAGTACTTC. Translated: CASSSTDGQAIYEQYF. The rearrangement joins TRBV7-9 to TRBJ2-7; 7 nucleotides match TRBD1. CDR1 is SEHNR, CDR2 FQNEAQ, per germline (reference sequence). V shed 4 bases, J shed 3 bases, and the junction held 12 bases outside the gene matches. The CDR3 runs 16 residues.

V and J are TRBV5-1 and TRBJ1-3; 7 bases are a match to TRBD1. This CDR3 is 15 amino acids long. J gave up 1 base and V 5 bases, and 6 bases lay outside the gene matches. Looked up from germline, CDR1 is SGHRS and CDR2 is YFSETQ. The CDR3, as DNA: TGCGCCAGCAGTGGGGACAGCCGGTCTGGAAACACCATATATTTT. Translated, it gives CASSGDSRSGNTIYF.

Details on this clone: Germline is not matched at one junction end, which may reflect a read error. The CDR3 DNA sequence: TGTGCCAGCAGTGAAGAGGTCGGGGGGTTGGATTTT. It codes for CASSEEVGGLDF. The chain carries TRBV2 and TRBJ2-3, with 7 nucleotides matching TRBD2. Germline V CDR1 and CDR2: SNHLY, FYNNEI. This CDR3 is 12 amino acids long.

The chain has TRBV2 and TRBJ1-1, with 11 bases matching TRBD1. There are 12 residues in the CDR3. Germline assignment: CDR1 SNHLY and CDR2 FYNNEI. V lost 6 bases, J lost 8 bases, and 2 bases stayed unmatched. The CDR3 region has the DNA TGTGCCAGCAGGTGGGACAGGGGGGAAGCTTTCTTT. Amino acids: CASRWDRGEAFF.